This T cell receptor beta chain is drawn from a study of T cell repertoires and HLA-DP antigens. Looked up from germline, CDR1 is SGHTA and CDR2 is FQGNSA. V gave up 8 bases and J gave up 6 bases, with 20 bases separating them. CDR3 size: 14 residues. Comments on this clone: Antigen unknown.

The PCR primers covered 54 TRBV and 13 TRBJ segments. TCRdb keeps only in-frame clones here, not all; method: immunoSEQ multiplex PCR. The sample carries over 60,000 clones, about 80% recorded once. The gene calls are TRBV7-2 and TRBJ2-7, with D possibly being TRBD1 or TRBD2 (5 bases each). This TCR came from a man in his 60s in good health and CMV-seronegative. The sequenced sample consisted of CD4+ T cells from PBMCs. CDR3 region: CASLGTLAGGEQYF. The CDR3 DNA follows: TGTGCCAGCCTTGGGACCCTAGCAGGCGGCGAGCAGTACTTC.